This T cell receptor (beta chain) was sequenced for a study of T cell clonotyping in hematopoietic cell transplantation. Overall study findings and caveats: Few recipient clonotypes overlapped donors; over 95% were de novo at given depth.

Points on this clone: Its antigen remains unknown.

The time point is: recipient sample about 28 days before transplant, after cytoreduction. Recipient blood drawn about 28 days pretransplant and days 30, 100, 180 after. TCRdb keeps only in-frame clones here, not all; method: immunoSEQ multiplex PCR. This table has around 15,000 clones, around 93% appearing once. V dropped 1 base and J dropped 1; count of bases not matched to a gene: 3. Germline values: CDR1 SGHVS, CDR2 FNYEAQ. There are 16 residues in the CDR3. The receptor was derived from a man in his late teens or twenties with biphenotypic leukemia. Some clones in this sample may be carry-over from other donors' samples. This sequence joins TRBV7-6 and TRBJ2-3; 9 bases fit TRBD2. Here the sequenced sample was peripheral blood mononuclear cells, taken before stem cell transplant. CDR3 bases: TGTGCCAGCAGCTTAGAAGGCGGGGGGGGCACAGATACGCAGTATTTT. Protein sequence: CASSLEGGGGTDTQYF.